The 30 T cell receptor beta chains reported below all come from one sample, sequenced in a study of molecular identifiers for immune sequencing clone quantification. TCRdb called the PCR reads again in MiXCR, with one record for every CDR3 protein. The profile shows about 640,000 distinct CDR3 sequences, just under 20% of them singletons. Input material: naive CD8+ T cells from blood, with Jurkat cell RNA spiked in. Subset given: FACS-sorted CD8+CD4-CCR7+CD45RA+ naive T cells. These receptors came from a human donor in good health. Some libraries in this study had Jurkat cell RNA spiked in.

This clonotype has a count of ten or more. The chain couples TRBV28 to TRBJ2-6; TRBD1 matches at 9 bases. V lost 4 bases to trimming and J lost 4 bases; unmatched junction nucleotides: 2. The germline V gene has CDR1 MDHEN and CDR2 SYDVKM. This CDR3 spans 15 amino acids. CDR3 nucleotide sequence: TGTGCCAGCAGTTACAGGGGGCTAGGGGCCAACGTCCTGACTTTC. Its translation: CASSYRGLGANVLTF.

Worth noting for this clonotype: A much larger clone lies a single base off, so this may be a read error. As the CDR3 is not closed by the conserved phenylalanine or tryptophan, this likely results from a read error. The chain carries TRBV20-1 and TRBJ2-7, with D hard to call. CDR1 and CDR2 from the germline V gene are DFQATT and SNEGSKA (reference sequence). CDR3 length equals 12 residues. Trimming cost V 5 bases and J 0 bases, with 8 bases left between them. In DNA, the CDR3 is TGCAGTGCTCGGCGAGCCTCCTACGAGCAGTACCTC. This gives the protein CSARRASYEQYL.

This clonotype showed up just a few times. The V call is TRBV20-1, the J call TRBJ2-1; 11 nucleotides align to TRBD2. The CDR3 sequence is 15 residues long. Germline V gene data show CDR1 as DFQATT and CDR2 as SNEGSKA (reference sequence). The ends lost 3 bases at V and 4 bases at J; junction bases unmatched: 5. The DNA for the CDR3 is TGCAGTGCTAGGCAAACTAGCGGGGGATACAATGAGCAGTTCTTC. Its translation: CSARQTSGGYNEQFF.

The rearrangement uses TRBV2 and TRBJ2-7; 11 bases agree with TRBD1. V lost 8 bases, J lost 2 bases, and 11 bases stayed unmatched. The CDR3 spans 16 residues. From germline, CDR1 is SNHLY and CDR2 FYNNEI. CDR3 loop: CASYGPVGQGAYEQYF. CDR3 sequence (DNA): TGTGCCAGCTATGGGCCCGTGGGACAGGGGGCCTACGAGCAGTACTTC.

This clonotype was seen once. Since a much larger clone is just one base distant, this may be a read error. The J gene is TRBJ1-1, the V gene TRBV27; D call uncertain. Germline values: CDR1 MNHEY, CDR2 SMNVEV (reference sequence). CDR3 length equals 13 residues. The CDR3 DNA is TGTGCCGGCAGTTTGTATACCAGCACTGAAGCTTTCTTT. Translated: CAGSLYTSTEAFF.

The chain links TRBV19 to TRBJ2-2; the D gene is possibly TRBD2 (7 bases). From germline, CDR1 is LNHDA and CDR2 SQIVND (reference sequence). The CDR3 covers 15 residues. The V gene lost 3 bases and the J gene lost 6 bases, with 14 bases spanning the gap. The CDR3 region has the DNA TGTGCCAGTAGTATTGGGGGCCGGGGGGCCGGGGAGCTGTTTTTT. Protein sequence: CASSIGGRGAGELFF.

This clonotype was seen a few times. The genes are TRBV4-3 and TRBJ2-1; D gene uncertain. The CDR3 loop spans 17 amino acids. V was cut by 2 bases and J by 0 bases, with 14 bases left in between. From germline, CDR1 is LGHNA and CDR2 YSLEER. The CDR3 reads CASSQFAVLSSYNEQFF. In nucleotides, the CDR3 is TGCGCCAGCAGCCAATTCGCGGTCTTAAGCTCCTACAATGAGCAGTTCTTC.

This clonotype has a count of ten or more. The rearrangement uses TRBV7-8 and TRBJ2-1; tentative D call: TRBD2 (6 bases). This CDR3 is 16 amino acids long. Trimming removed 0 bases at V and 9 bases at J, with 18 bases between. CDR1 is SGHVS and CDR2 is FQNEAQ in the germline V gene. The CDR3 nucleotides read TGTGCCAGCAGCTTAGCGATTTCCACTAGCTCCGTTGAGCAGTTCTTC. Its translation is CASSLAISTSSVEQFF. The full variable domain, rest sourced from reference TRBV7-8 and TRBJ2-1, is GAGVSQSPRYKVAKRGQDVALRCDPISGHVSLFWYQQALGQGPEFLTYFQNEAQLDKSGLPSDRFFAERPEGSVSTLKIQRTQQEDSAVYLCASSLAISTSSVEQFFGPGTRLTVL.

This clonotype has a count of ten or more. The chain uses TRBV28 and TRBJ2-5; TRBD1 matches 11 bases. Germline V gives CDR1 MDHEN, CDR2 SYDVKM. The CDR3 loop spans 15 amino acids. J was trimmed by 3 bases and V by 3 bases; bases with no gene match: 3. The CDR3: CASSFGTGGEETQYF. The CDR3, as DNA: TGTGCCAGCAGTTTTGGGACAGGGGGAGAAGAGACCCAGTACTTC.

This clonotype was observed at least ten times. V and J are TRBV7-9 and TRBJ2-5; D remains unclear. V was trimmed by 5 bases and J by 2 bases, leaving 12 bases between them. Germline CDR1 and CDR2: SEHNR and FQNEAQ (reference sequence). The CDR3 contains 14 residues. This CDR3 reads CASSARAEQETQYF. The CDR3 nucleotides are TGTGCCAGCAGCGCCCGAGCAGAACAAGAGACCCAGTACTTC.

With regard to this clonotype: A much larger clone differs from this one at a single base, so this may be a read error. Because the CDR3 is missing its conserved closing phenylalanine or tryptophan, this is likely a read error. The chain is built from TRBV7-2 and TRBJ2-1; 11 bases align to TRBD2. The germline V gene has CDR1 SGHTA and CDR2 FQGNSA. The CDR3 runs 15 residues. The V and J ends lost 6 bases and 7 bases, in that order; junction bases with no gene match: 8. CDR3 nucleotides: TGTGCCAGCAGTCAAACCGGGACTAGCGGTAATGAGCAGTTCCTC. It yields the protein CASSQTGTSGNEQFL.

The DNA for the CDR3 is TGTGCCAGCAGTTACGTGGCAGGGGGCCAGCCCCAGCATTTT. Translation gives CASSYVAGGQPQHF. The V and J genes are TRBV6-2 or TRBV6-3 and TRBJ1-5; 8 positions match TRBD1. The CDR3 spans 14 residues. In germline, CDR1 is MNHEY, CDR2 SVGEGT. Trimming at V came to 2 bases and at J to 7 bases, leaving 4 bases not matched to a gene.

As for this clonotype: A much larger clonotype is one base distant, so this may be a read error. The chain couples TRBV7-9 to TRBJ2-2; TRBD2 might be the D (5 bases). Germline CDR1 SEHNR, CDR2 FQNEAQ (reference sequence). This CDR3 contains 15 residues. In DNA form, the CDR3 reads TGTGCCAGCAGCTTAGAGGCCGGGAACGCCGGGGAGCTGTTTTTT. It codes for CASSLEAGNAGELFF.

Concerning this clonotype: This may be a read error, as it is one base from a much larger clone. This chain links TRBV30 with TRBJ2-1, with D possibly TRBD2 on 5 matching bases. The CDR3 runs to 13 residues. CDR1 and CDR2 (germline): GTSNPN, SVGIG (reference sequence). The germline V and J ends were trimmed by 1 base and 7 bases, with 11 bases remaining between them. CDR3 bases: TGTGCCTGGAGTGATTTCCCGGGGAATGAGCAGTTCTTC. Its protein product is CAWSDFPGNEQFF. The full variable domain, its missing parts supplied by reference TRBV30 and TRBJ2-1, is SQTIHQWPATLVQPVGSPLSLECTVEGTSNPNLYWYRQAAGRGLQLLFYSVGIGQISSEVPQNLSASRPQDRQFILSSKKLLLSDSGFYLCAWSDFPGNEQFFGPGTRLTVL.

Note on this clonotype: This likely comes from a read error, as the CDR3 has no conserved phenylalanine or tryptophan at its end. The V call is TRBV6-5, the J call TRBJ2-7; D is perhaps TRBD2 (5 bases). With 3 bases removed from V and 3 bases from J, the gap between germline ends came to 12 bases. From germline, CDR1 is MNHEY and CDR2 SVGAGI. This CDR3 has 14 amino acids. The CDR3 here is CASSYSGRGYEQYL. Written as DNA, the CDR3 is TGTGCCAGCAGTTATTCGGGTCGGGGCTACGAGCAGTACCTC.

This clonotype has only a few counts. At one end, the junction sequence differs from germline, possibly due to a read error. The V gene is TRBV6-1, the J gene TRBJ1-1, with a possible D match to TRBD1 (5 bases). The CDR3 length is 16 residues. Germline V gene sequence: CDR1 MNHNS, CDR2 SASEGT. CDR3 region: CASSGGVFRPNTGAFF. For the CDR3, the DNA is TGTGCCAGCAGTGGAGGGGTCTTCCGCCCGAACACTGGAGCTTTCTTT.

A remark on this clonotype: This may be a read error, as it is one base from a much larger clone. Lacking the conserved final phenylalanine or tryptophan, this CDR3 likely reflects a read error. This chain joins TRBV20-1 and TRBJ2-7; no clear D. Looked up from germline, CDR1 is DFQATT and CDR2 is SNEGSKA (reference sequence). The CDR3 is 12 residues long. Trimming removed 6 bases from V and 3 bases from J, with 12 bases in between. CDR3 coding DNA: TGCAGTGCCTCGGACCTCGGCTACGAGCAGTACTCC. This encodes CSASDLGYEQYS.

The chain uses TRBV27 and TRBJ2-1; D might be TRBD1 or TRBD2, each matching 5 bases. Looked up from germline, CDR1 is MNHEY and CDR2 is SMNVEV (reference sequence). The germline V and J ends were trimmed by 6 bases and 2 bases, with 14 bases remaining between them. The CDR3 is 15 amino acids. CDR3 bases: TGTGCCAGCAGCCTTTGGGGGACCACCTACAATGAGCAGTTCTTC. Translated, it gives CASSLWGTTYNEQFF.

A note on this clonotype: The conserved phenylalanine or tryptophan normally closing the CDR3 is absent here, so this likely arose from a read error. V usage is TRBV27 and J usage is TRBJ2-7; 9 bases agree with TRBD2. Germline CDR1 reads MNHEY; CDR2 reads SMNVEV (reference sequence). The CDR3 runs to 15 residues. The V segment lost 4 bases and the J segment 1 base; nucleotides outside the gene matches: 5. CDR3 residues: CASSYSGRGSYEQYL. The CDR3 nucleotides read TGTGCCAGCAGTTATAGCGGGAGAGGTTCCTACGAGCAGTACCTC.

Comment on this clonotype: With a much larger clone just one base away, this may be a read error. V and J are TRBV19 and TRBJ2-3; no clear D gene. Germline CDR1 is LNHDA and CDR2 is SQIVND (reference sequence). The CDR3 length is 13 residues. CDR3 in amino acids: CANSILVTDTQYF. The CDR3 nucleotides are TGTGCCAATAGTATATTAGTTACAGATACGCAGTATTTT.

Ten or more counts support this clonotype. The chain is built from TRBV27 and TRBJ2-3; D unclear. This CDR3 is built from 16 residues. Germline CDR1 reads MNHEY; CDR2 reads SMNVEV (reference sequence). The V end was cut by 2 bases, the J end by 6 bases, with 18 bases between. The CDR3 coding sequence is TGTGCCAGCAGTTTACAGACCCCATTACCCCTGGATACGCAGTATTTT. Translation gives CASSLQTPLPLDTQYF.

The chain recombines TRBV19 with TRBJ2-2, with 7 bases that match TRBD1. CDR3 length: 16 residues. V dropped 5 bases and J dropped 1; count of bases not matched to a gene: 7. Germline V gene lookup returns CDR1 LNHDA and CDR2 SQIVND (reference sequence). CDR3 amino acids: CASSATRQGNTGELFF. CDR3 nucleotide sequence: TGTGCCAGTAGTGCGACGCGACAGGGGAACACCGGGGAGCTGTTTTTT.

Comments on this clonotype: Germline is not matched at one junction end, which may reflect a read error. The gene calls are TRBV30 and TRBJ2-7, with D possibly TRBD2 on 6 matching bases. Germline loops: CDR1 GTSNPN, CDR2 SVGIG (reference sequence). This CDR3 contains 14 residues. The CDR3 sequence is CVWSPLAGSCEQYF. The CDR3 DNA is TGTGTCTGGAGTCCCCTGGCGGGGTCCTGCGAGCAGTACTTC. The full variable domain, in which reference TRBV30 and TRBJ2-7 provide the parts outside the CDR3, is SQTIHQWPATLVQPVGSPLSLECTVEGTSNPNLYWYRQAAGRGLQLLFYSVGIGQISSEVPQNLSASRPQDRQFILSSKKLLLSDSGFYLCVWSPLAGSCEQYFGPGTRLTVT.

There are a few counts of this clonotype. V usage is TRBV10-1 and J usage is TRBJ2-7; TRBD2 is a possible D gene (6 bases). The V end lost 3 bases, the J end lost 6 bases, and 9 bases lay between the germline ends. The CDR3 is made up of 12 amino acids. Germline V gene lookup returns CDR1 WNHNN and CDR2 SYGVQD (reference sequence). CDR3: CASSEGGSEQYF. The CDR3 nucleotides read TGCGCCAGCAGTGAAGGAGGGTCCGAGCAGTACTTC.

This clonotype was seen ten or more times. The V call is TRBV30, the J call TRBJ1-1; no definite D call. This CDR3 region has 13 residues. The ends were cut back, 0 bases at V and 1 base at J, with 6 bases in the middle. Germline V gives CDR1 GTSNPN, CDR2 SVGIG (reference sequence). As DNA, the CDR3 is TGTGCCTGGAGTGTCCATCCGAACACTGAAGCTTTCTTT. Amino acid sequence: CAWSVHPNTEAFF.

In this sample, this clonotype turned up many times. This chain uses TRBV29-1 with TRBJ2-3, with 7 bases aligning to TRBD2. In germline, CDR1 is SQVTM, CDR2 ANQGSEA. With 8 bases clipped from V and 4 bases from J, the junction kept 3 bases outside the gene matches. This CDR3 is 11 amino acids long. The CDR3 DNA reads TGCAGCCATGGGGGGGCAGATACGCAGTATTTT. This sequence encodes CSHGGADTQYF.

This clonotype was recorded many times. The gene calls are TRBV20-1 and TRBJ2-2, with 8 bases aligning to TRBD2. In germline, CDR1 is DFQATT, CDR2 SNEGSKA (reference sequence). CDR3 length: 15 residues. V lost 1 base to trimming and J lost 4 bases; unmatched junction nucleotides: 5. Here the CDR3 DNA reads TGCAGTGCTAGAGGGACGGGAGGGGTCACCGGGGAGCTGTTTTTT. Translating it yields CSARGTGGVTGELFF.

This clonotype was picked up many times. The J gene is TRBJ1-1, the V gene TRBV7-9, with 9 bases that match TRBD1. The CDR3 runs 15 residues. CDR1 is SEHNR and CDR2 is FQNEAQ in the germline V gene (reference sequence). Trimming at V came to 6 bases and at J to 2 bases, leaving 7 bases not matched to a gene. CDR3 residues: CASRAVQGANTEAFF. CDR3 bases: TGTGCCAGCAGGGCCGTACAGGGGGCTAACACTGAAGCTTTCTTT.

The rearrangement joins TRBV4-3 to TRBJ2-1; 10 bases are a match to TRBD2. J lost 7 bases, V lost 4 bases, and 13 bases had no gene match. CDR1 is LGHNA and CDR2 is YSLEER in the germline V gene. This CDR3 comprises 17 residues. The CDR3 sequence: CASSRGLAEGPLNEQFF. The DNA for the CDR3 is TGCGCCAGCAGCCGCGGACTAGCGGAGGGGCCCTTAAATGAGCAGTTCTTC.

There are many counts of this clonotype. An end of the junction does not agree with germline; a read error may underlie this. The chain couples TRBV6-2 or TRBV6-3 to TRBJ2-7; either TRBD1 or TRBD2 may supply D (5 bases each). This CDR3 contains 12 residues. The germline V gene has CDR1 MNHEY and CDR2 SVGEGT. CDR3 sequence: CASSYSRGEEHF. The CDR3 coding sequence is TGTGCCAGCAGTTACTCGAGGGGCGAGGAGCACTTC.